Listed below are T cell receptor beta chains from one sample, sequenced in a study. MiXCR, applied by TCRdb to the RT-PCR reads, yields one record per CDR3 protein. The sample carries almost 700,000 distinct CDR3 sequences, more than 13% recorded once. The material sequenced was memory CD4+ T cells from blood. All receptors come from a female donor in good health, serving as a healthy control. Each CDR3 is given without its conserved first and last residue.

TRBV6-5	ASSYSGLAGTYEQY
TRBV7-9	ASSLDIGGYT
TRBV6-4	ASSDGQGRDQPQH
TRBV20-1	SASPRYRGLYMNTEAF
TRBV6-1	ASAQGSSYEQY
TRBV20-1	SARDPHGELF
TRBV18	ASSPRDTVGAF
TRBV30	AWSVQGGAGAEAF
TRBV20-1	SARTGLNTIY
TRBV7-2	ASSLTGTANSGANVLT
TRBV7-2	ASSLMGQETQY
TRBV29-1	SVEDSDTEAF
TRBV5-5	ASSLAGYYEQY
TRBV27	ASSFSGGYQNTEAF
TRBV7-9	ASSLGQGKGA
TRBV19	ASSTLGQLNTEAF
TRBV20-1	SAEPGQGADEQY
TRBV28	ASRIQGPQPQH
TRBV4-1	ASSPVGDQRDYGYT
TRBV7-2	ASSRGLAGGQDTQY
TRBV5-1	ASSLVAGDLYEQY
TRBV12-3/TRBV12-4	AITPGQGVPPYGYT
TRBV10-3	AISEDGGRDTQY
TRBV10-3	AISGTGQGQPQH
TRBV6-2/TRBV6-3	ASRPGLGATQY
TRBV12-3/TRBV12-4	ASRGVENTGELF
TRBV5-1	ASSSTLTSYEQY
TRBV24-1	ATSAPGGNTGELF
TRBV20-1	SARERGGPAYEQF
TRBV6-6	ASKPRPGRTFQETQY
TRBV7-9	ASSLAGQWDSISYNEQF
TRBV6-2/TRBV6-3	ASSYSTAGGYEQY
TRBV20-1	SASRPQGAQGNEQF
TRBV5-1	ASSPGHKDNEQF
TRBV6-6	ASSLSRELNTEAF
TRBV7-3	ASSFGHNSYNEQF
TRBV3-1	ASSLRGTKNIQY